This T cell receptor (beta chain) was retrieved from a study of T cell responses to AZD1222 COVID-19 vaccine. The method was immunoSEQ multiplex PCR; TCRdb's version includes in-frame clones alone and lacks a portion of them. The sample shows about 130,000 clones, approximately 89% of them seen only once. This clone was recorded only once. Its antigen remains unidentified. The V and J ends lost 4 bases and 7 bases, in that order; junction bases with no gene match: 6. Germline-derived CDR1 and CDR2 are MNHEY and SVGAGI. This CDR3 contains 14 residues. Regarding the study as a whole: Seropositive AZD1222 recipients at baseline numbered only five or six. Dominant CD4 TCR responses targeted spike regions 160-218 and 743-854. Clonal diversity was possibly underestimated, and the donors were mostly white British, with more females. Regions left unmutated in variants are reportedly the target of nearly half of spike-specific TCRs.

The V gene is TRBV6-5, the J gene TRBJ2-2; 7 bases are shared with TRBD1. The sample was peripheral blood, taken 28 days after the second AZD1222 dose. The clonotype was recovered from an adult who received the AZD1222 COVID-19 vaccine. The CDR3: CASSLQSGGGELFF. CDR3 bases: TGTGCCAGCAGTTTACAATCAGGGGGCGGGGAGCTGTTTTTT.